The 30 T cell receptor beta chains reported below all come from one sample, sequenced in a study of cytomegalovirus exposure and HLA in healthy donors. Primers: 60 Vbeta forward and 13 Jbeta reverse. Some clones are missing from TCRdb's copy, which holds only in-frame ones; the method was immunoSEQ multiplex PCR. The sample shows about 94,000 clones, over 65% of them seen only once. What was sequenced was PBMCs. The receptors shown here come from a human donor in good health.

The chain uses TRBV7-2 and TRBJ1-4, with D perhaps TRBD1 (6 bases). V was trimmed by 5 bases and J by 7 bases, leaving 11 bases between them. The CDR3 sequence is 13 residues long. The germline V gene encodes CDR1 SGHTA and CDR2 FQGNSA. The CDR3 is CASSTVRGEKLFF. The CDR3 DNA is TGTGCCAGCAGCACCGTCAGGGGTGAAAAACTGTTTTTT.

The chain employs TRBV5-6 and TRBJ2-5; TRBD1 matches at 11 bases. V lost 5 bases, J lost 5 bases, and 8 bases stayed unmatched. Germline CDR1 SGHDT, CDR2 YYEEEE. CDR3 length equals 15 residues. This chain's CDR3 is CASRAGQGGFETQYF. DNA of the CDR3: TGTGCCAGCAGGGCGGGACAGGGGGGTTTTGAGACCCAGTACTTC.

V gene TRBV11-2 combines with J gene TRBJ2-2, with a possible D match to TRBD2 (5 bases). Germline values: CDR1 SGHAT, CDR2 FQNNGV. Between the trimmed V and J ends, which lost 4 bases and 2 bases, there was a span of 11 bases. This CDR3 is built from 15 residues. The CDR3 DNA sequence: TGTGCCAGCAGCTACTCGGGGAGAAACACCGGGGAGCTGTTTTTT. This gives the protein CASSYSGRNTGELFF.

In regard to this clone: Different DNA sequences within this sample yield the same CDR3. J is TRBJ1-2 and V is TRBV5-1; possibly TRBD1 for D (5 bases). V gave up 0 bases and J gave up 1 base, with 10 bases separating them. The CDR3 sequence is 15 residues long. Germline CDR1 SGHRS, CDR2 YFSETQ. Here the CDR3 DNA reads TGCGCCAGCAGCTTGGCGGCGGGGGGTAACTATGGCTACACCTTC. Residues: CASSLAAGGNYGYTF.

This clone was detected only a few times. The chain combines TRBV27 with TRBJ2-3; D is uncertain. V was cut by 4 bases and J by 1 base, with 9 bases left in between. This CDR3 is 14 amino acids long. The germline CDR1 and CDR2 sequences are MNHEY and SMNVEV (reference sequence). The CDR3 DNA is TGTGCCAGCAGTTCCCTCAGCGGCACAGATACGCAGTATTTT. Protein product: CASSSLSGTDTQYF.

CDR3 in DNA: TGTGCCAGCAGCTTAGCCCGCGGGGGCTCCTACGAGCAGTACTTC. Translating it yields CASSLARGGSYEQYF. The chain links TRBV7-2 to TRBJ2-7; 7 bases align to TRBD2. J gave up 0 bases and V 0 bases, and 2 bases lay outside the gene matches. Germline values: CDR1 SGHTA, CDR2 FQGNSA. This CDR3 contains 15 residues.

The rearrangement uses TRBV7-9 and TRBJ1-2, with TRBD1 identical over 11 bases. The ends lost 3 bases at V and 4 bases at J; junction bases unmatched: 7. Germline V gene lookup returns CDR1 SEHNR and CDR2 FQNEAQ (reference sequence). CDR3 length: 16 residues. DNA for the CDR3: TGTGCCAGCAGCTTGGACGGGACAGGGGGTGGCTATGGCTACACCTTC. Its translation is CASSLDGTGGGYGYTF. Based on the CDR3 plus reference TRBV7-9 and TRBJ1-2, the full variable domain is DTGVSQNPRHKITKRGQNVTFRCDPISEHNRLYWYRQTLGQGPEFLTYFQNEAQLEKSRLLSDRFSAERPKGSFSTLEIQRTEQGDSAMYLCASSLDGTGGGYGYTFGSGTRLTVV.

CDR3 nucleotide sequence: TGTGCCATCAGTGAGATCCTGGCCCCGACCCAGTACTTC. Protein product: CAISEILAPTQYF. The chain employs TRBV10-3 and TRBJ2-5; the D is unclear. This CDR3 spans 13 amino acids. Germline V CDR1 and CDR2: ENHRY, SYGVKD. V was trimmed by 2 bases and J by 7 bases, leaving 11 bases between them.

This rearrangement joins TRBV30 to TRBJ1-6; possibly TRBD1 for D (6 bases). The CDR3 consists of 12 residues. Trimming removed 0 bases from V and 15 bases from J, with 12 bases in between. Germline loops: CDR1 GTSNPN, CDR2 SVGIG (reference sequence). CDR3 sequence (DNA): TGTGCCTGGAGTGTACAGGGTGGTAGCCTCCACTTT. Protein sequence: CAWSVQGGSLHF. Full variable domain (outside the CDR3, taken from reference TRBV30 and TRBJ1-6): SQTIHQWPATLVQPVGSPLSLECTVEGTSNPNLYWYRQAAGRGLQLLFYSVGIGQISSEVPQNLSASRPQDRQFILSSKKLLLSDSGFYLCAWSVQGGSLHFGNGTRLTVT.

This clone was counted between two and nine times. The V gene is TRBV5-4, the J gene TRBJ1-2, with D hard to call. The CDR3 contains 14 residues. Germline values: CDR1 SGHNT, CDR2 YYREEE (reference sequence). Trimming shortened V by 5 bases and J by 8 bases, and 19 bases separated the two germline ends. The CDR3 nucleotides are TGTGCCAGCAGTTTCTCCGGGAGCCTTGGGGGCTACACCTTC. This codes for CASSFSGSLGGYTF.

J is TRBJ2-3 and V is TRBV7-8; no reliable D call. Germline V gene data show CDR1 as SGHVS and CDR2 as FQNEAQ. The CDR3 is 14 residues long. Deletions cut 5 bases from V and 2 bases from J, with 11 bases between. The CDR3 here is CASSNRLITDTQYF. The DNA of the CDR3 is TGTGCCAGCAGCAACCGACTGATCACAGATACGCAGTATTTT.

V usage is TRBV7-9 and J usage is TRBJ2-3; 7 nucleotides match TRBD2. CDR1 SEHNR and CDR2 FQNEAQ come from the germline V gene (reference sequence). V dropped 2 bases and J dropped 2; count of bases not matched to a gene: 4. The CDR3 runs 15 residues. The CDR3: CASSLPGLVTDTQYF. The CDR3 DNA sequence: TGTGCCAGCAGCTTACCCGGACTAGTCACAGATACGCAGTATTTT.

V gene TRBV27 combines with J gene TRBJ1-2; no firm D call. Per the germline V gene, CDR1 is MNHEY and CDR2 is SMNVEV (reference sequence). CDR3 size: 15 residues. The ends were cut back, 4 bases at V and 2 bases at J, with 14 bases in the middle. The CDR3 bases are TGTGCCAGCAGTTCCCACCCGCAGGCGAACTATGGCTACACCTTC. Translated, it gives CASSSHPQANYGYTF.

The chain carries TRBV7-9 and TRBJ1-4; D is perhaps TRBD1 (5 bases). In germline, CDR1 is SEHNR, CDR2 FQNEAQ (reference sequence). V was pared by 5 bases and J by 7 bases, with 17 bases between. The CDR3 extends over 15 amino acids. CDR3 residues: CASSLSGGMTEKLFF. As DNA, the CDR3 is TGTGCCAGCAGCCTCAGCGGGGGGATGACTGAAAAACTGTTTTTT.

This sequence joins TRBV7-3 and TRBJ2-5; TRBD2 matches 11 bases. Trimming removed 4 bases from V and 5 bases from J; junction bases left unmatched: 6. The CDR3 is 15 residues long. Germline CDR1 SGHTA, CDR2 FQGTGA. CDR3 residues: CASSSSGRYEETQYF. CDR3 nucleotides: TGTGCCAGCAGCTCTAGCGGGAGGTATGAGGAGACCCAGTACTTC.

J is TRBJ2-7 and V is TRBV19; 7 positions match TRBD2. CDR1 LNHDA and CDR2 SQIVND come from the germline V gene (reference sequence). V lost 4 bases to trimming and J lost 5 bases; unmatched junction nucleotides: 17. The CDR3 spans 17 residues. CDR3 region: CASSRRPDGGSRDEQYF. CDR3 coding DNA: TGTGCCAGTAGTAGGCGTCCCGACGGGGGGTCTCGGGACGAGCAGTACTTC.

V is TRBV5-6 and J is TRBJ1-1, with D perhaps matching TRBD1 (5 bases). This CDR3 is built from 15 residues. Germline V lookup: CDR1 SGHDT, CDR2 YYEEEE. V dropped 4 bases and J dropped 1 base, with 14 bases sitting between them. CDR3: CASSDAGGANTEAFF. In nucleotides, the CDR3 is TGTGCCAGCAGCGATGCAGGAGGGGCGAACACTGAAGCTTTCTTT.

This chain uses TRBV25-1 with TRBJ2-5; the D is unclear. V lost 3 bases and J 2 bases, leaving 7 bases between the germline ends. Germline CDR1 is MGHDK and CDR2 is SYGVNS. The CDR3 consists of 13 residues. This chain's CDR3 is CASSEASQETQYF. The CDR3, as DNA: TGTGCCAGCAGTGAGGCCAGTCAAGAGACCCAGTACTTC.

The chain is built from TRBV18 and TRBJ2-7, with 7 positions matching TRBD1. The CDR3 runs to 15 residues. Germline loops: CDR1 KGHSH, CDR2 LQKENI. The V segment lost 0 bases and the J segment 0 bases; nucleotides outside the gene matches: 2. The CDR3 is CASSPPRDSSYEQYF. The DNA of the CDR3 is TGTGCCAGCTCACCACCCCGGGACAGCTCCTACGAGCAGTACTTC.

The gene calls are TRBV14 and TRBJ2-5; TRBD1 matches 7 bases. V shed 1 base and J 5 bases; nucleotides not matched to a gene: 13. Germline CDR1 SGHDN, CDR2 FVKESK. The CDR3 totals 17 residues. The chain's CDR3 is CASSQGRDSAPRETQYF. The DNA of the CDR3 is TGTGCCAGCAGCCAAGGCCGGGACAGCGCACCACGGGAGACCCAGTACTTC.

The rearrangement joins TRBV7-3 to TRBJ2-5; TRBD1 matches 8 bases. This CDR3 spans 15 amino acids. With V trimmed by 4 bases and J by 4 bases, 8 bases remained unmatched. The V gene's germline CDR1 is SGHTA and CDR2 FQGTGA. The CDR3 sequence: CASSSTGADRETQYF. In DNA, the CDR3 is TGTGCCAGCAGCTCGACAGGGGCCGACAGAGAGACCCAGTACTTC.

CDR3 DNA: TGTGCCAGCAGTGAATGGAACGGGGTAGGATCCTACACCTTC. This sequence encodes CASSEWNGVGSYTF. V usage is TRBV25-1 and J usage is TRBJ1-2; D remains ambiguous. Germline V lookup: CDR1 MGHDK, CDR2 SYGVNS. The ends were cut back, 1 base at V and 10 bases at J, with 16 bases in the middle. The CDR3 runs to 14 residues.

The chain uses TRBV4-2 and TRBJ1-1, with 9 bases matching TRBD1. V dropped 0 bases and J dropped 2; count of bases not matched to a gene: 7. Germline V CDR1 and CDR2: LGHNA, YNFKEQ. CDR3 size: 17 residues. CDR3 DNA: TGTGCCAGCAGCCAAGATCCGGGGACAGGGAGTAACACTGAAGCTTTCTTT. Its translation: CASSQDPGTGSNTEAFF.

The rearrangement joins TRBV7-3 to TRBJ1-1; TRBD1 might be the D (5 bases). The CDR3 sequence is 15 residues long. Trimming took off 5 bases at V and 6 bases at J, with 19 bases between the two ends. Germline-derived CDR1 and CDR2 are SGHTA and FQGTGA. CDR3 region: CASSPQSGGVAEAFF. The CDR3 coding sequence is TGTGCCAGCAGCCCCCAGTCCGGGGGAGTCGCTGAAGCTTTCTTT.

The chain has TRBV15 and TRBJ2-7; no clear D. Germline CDR1 LNHNV, CDR2 YYDKDF (reference sequence). This CDR3 comprises 15 residues. V gave up 0 bases and J gave up 2 bases, with 11 bases separating them. The CDR3 loop reads CATSRDMTGTYEQYF. CDR3 in DNA: TGTGCCACCAGCAGAGATATGACGGGTACCTACGAGCAGTACTTC.

This chain links TRBV9 with TRBJ2-3; a weak D match, TRBD2 (5 bases). V was shortened by 2 bases and J by 6 bases, with 13 bases between the two germline ends. Germline V lookup: CDR1 SGDLS, CDR2 YYNGEE. The CDR3 runs 14 residues. The CDR3 DNA reads TGTGCCAGCAGCGTGAGGCTAGCAGGCGATACGCAGTATTTT. It encodes CASSVRLAGDTQYF.

The chain links TRBV5-1 to TRBJ1-4, with no clear D. The V gene's germline CDR1 is SGHRS and CDR2 YFSETQ. The CDR3 loop spans 15 amino acids. Trimming stripped 1 base from V and 8 bases from J, with 15 bases between. The CDR3 DNA reads TGCGCCAGCAGCTTGAATCCGAGCCTATCGGAAAAACTGTTTTTT. This encodes CASSLNPSLSEKLFF. Complete variable domain (other parts from reference TRBV5-1 and TRBJ1-4): KAGVTQTPRYLIKTRGQQVTLSCSPISGHRSVSWYQQTPGQGLQFLFEYFSETQRNKGNFPGRFSGRQFSNSRSEMNVSTLELGDSALYLCASSLNPSLSEKLFFGSGTQLSVL.

J is TRBJ2-2 and V is TRBV7-2; D may be TRBD2 (6 bases). Trimming stripped 5 bases from V and 6 bases from J, with 16 bases between. Germline V gene data show CDR1 as SGHTA and CDR2 as FQGNSA. The CDR3 runs 15 residues. The CDR3 is CASSLKTRAAGELFF. Written as DNA, the CDR3 is TGTGCCAGCAGCCTTAAGACTAGGGCAGCCGGGGAGCTGTTTTTT.

This chain joins TRBV5-6 and TRBJ2-1; 10 bases match TRBD2. The CDR3 is 14 residues long. V was pared by 6 bases and J by 2 bases, with 2 bases of the junction left unmatched. The V gene's germline CDR1 is SGHDT and CDR2 YYEEEE. The CDR3 bases are TGTGCCAGCAATCTAGCGGGAGCCTACAATGAGCAGTTCTTC. This encodes CASNLAGAYNEQFF.

The chain has TRBV28 and TRBJ1-2; D may be TRBD1 (5 bases). The CDR3 has 14 residues. V was trimmed by 7 bases and J by 1 base, leaving 13 bases between them. Germline V lookup: CDR1 MDHEN, CDR2 SYDVKM. CDR3 bases: TGTGCCAGCACCAGGGCGGCGTTTAACTATGGCTACACCTTC. Its translation is CASTRAAFNYGYTF.